This TCR beta chain was obtained from a study of T cells in Graves' hyperthyroidism and ophthalmopathy. From germline, CDR1 is SGDLS and CDR2 YYNGEE. This CDR3 is built from 16 residues. The J segment lost 4 bases and the V segment lost 0 bases, leaving 5 bases of the junction unmatched. TCR beta CDR3 regions were amplified from RNA. The HTBI primer set served for first-round RT-PCR of the TCR CDR3. Each CDR3 protein gets one entry after TCRdb re-called the multiplex PCR reads with MiXCR. Seen here are hundreds of thousands of distinct CDR3 sequences, approximately 15% observed once, and the top ten hold around 4.5%.

Input material: blood. The TCR originated in a woman aged 40 to 50 with Graves' ophthalmopathy. The V and J genes are TRBV9 and TRBJ2-2; TRBD2 matches at 8 bases. CDR3 residues: CASSVEAGEATGELFF. CDR3 nucleotides: TGTGCCAGCAGCGTAGAAGCGGGAGAGGCCACCGGGGAGCTGTTTTTT.